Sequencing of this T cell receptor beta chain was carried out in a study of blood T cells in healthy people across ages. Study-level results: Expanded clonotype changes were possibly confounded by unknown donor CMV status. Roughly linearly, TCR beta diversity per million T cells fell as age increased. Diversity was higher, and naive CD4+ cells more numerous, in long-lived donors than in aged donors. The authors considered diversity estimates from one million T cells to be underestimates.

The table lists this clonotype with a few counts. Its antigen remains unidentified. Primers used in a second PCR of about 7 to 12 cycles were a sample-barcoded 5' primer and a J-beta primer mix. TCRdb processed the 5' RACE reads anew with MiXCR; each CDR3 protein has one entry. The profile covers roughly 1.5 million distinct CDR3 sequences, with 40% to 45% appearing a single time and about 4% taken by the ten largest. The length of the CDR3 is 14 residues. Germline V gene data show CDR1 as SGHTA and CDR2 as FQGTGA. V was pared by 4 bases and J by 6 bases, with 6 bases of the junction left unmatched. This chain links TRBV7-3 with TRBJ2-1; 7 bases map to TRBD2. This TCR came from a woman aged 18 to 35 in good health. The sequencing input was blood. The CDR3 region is CASSSGTTSNEQFF. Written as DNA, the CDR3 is TGTGCCAGCAGCTCCGGGACTACCTCCAATGAGCAGTTCTTC.